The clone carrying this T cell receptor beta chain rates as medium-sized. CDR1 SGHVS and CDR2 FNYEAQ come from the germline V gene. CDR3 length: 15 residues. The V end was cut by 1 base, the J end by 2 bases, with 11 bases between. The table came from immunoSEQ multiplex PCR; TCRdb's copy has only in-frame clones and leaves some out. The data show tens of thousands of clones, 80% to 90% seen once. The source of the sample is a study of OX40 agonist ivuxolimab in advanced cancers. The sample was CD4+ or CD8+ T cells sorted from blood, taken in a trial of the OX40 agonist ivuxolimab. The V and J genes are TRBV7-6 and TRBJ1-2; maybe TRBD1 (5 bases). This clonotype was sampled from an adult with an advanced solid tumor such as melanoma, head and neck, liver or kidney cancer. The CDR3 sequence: CASSLVGRPNYGYTF. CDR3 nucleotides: TGTGCCAGCAGCTTAGTGGGACGACCAAACTATGGCTACACCTTC.